One T cell receptor beta chain is described in this entry. What it binds is unknown. The V end lost 7 bases, the J end lost 5 bases, and 12 bases lay between the germline ends. This CDR3 is built from 13 residues. Germline CDR1 is KGHSH and CDR2 is LQKENI. The source of the sample is a study of response to subunit inactivated influenza vaccine. Study results and limitations: The study's authors posited that every seasonal influenza vaccination enlists few new T cells.

TCRdb redid the calling of the RT-PCR reads with MiXCR, one entry per CDR3 protein. Altogether more than 700,000 distinct CDR3 sequences are present, around 21% being singletons, with the ten largest covering roughly 10%. The V gene is TRBV18, the J gene TRBJ2-1; D unresolved. This clonotype originated in a man in his forties or fifties who received an inactivated influenza vaccine. The source material was PBMCs from blood, sampled 5 days after vaccination. The CDR3 DNA is TGTGCCAGCTGCTACTGGGCGGACAATGAGCAGTTCTTC. It codes for CASCYWADNEQFF.